Described below is a single TCR beta chain sequence and its context. This clonotype came up a few times. What antigen it recognizes has not been identified. No quality values exist for individual bases; no much larger clone is one base distant. This specimen's time point label, per the study, means: patch test 3, about 24 weeks after DPC sensitization. The treatment or condition tag for this specimen amounts to: therapeutic diphenylcyclopropenone sensitization with weekly scalp DPC. At each patch-test visit, blood was drawn before the patch test was applied. Patients were eligible if aged 18 to 70, diagnosed with alopecia and judged suitable for DPC therapy, and pregnant patients were excluded. Total RNA was extracted from unfractionated whole blood that had been collected in Tempus Blood RNA tubes. The data are from a study of human T cells and chemical hapten exposure listed by TCRdb under 2021. Background for the entire study: For sensitization, 2% DPC in acetone was applied to a roughly 2 cm by roughly 2 cm area of upper inner arm skin. Patch testing was done on the upper back using Finn chambers containing 0.01% DPC, and results were scored after 6 days according to International Contact Dermatitis Research Group standards. Libraries were pooled for sequencing, and variation in per-sample TCR yields was attributed mainly to small differences in library volumes within the pool. Throughout the study period of about 25 weeks, patients also received therapeutic DPC doses to the scalp every week. The study tracked peripheral blood TCR repertoire changes in vivo during primary and secondary sensitization to the hapten diphenylcyclopropenone (DPC) in alopecia patients. Blood samples were taken from patients before sensitization (week 0) and at 2, 6 and about 24 weeks after DPC sensitization. Blood for TCR sequencing was provided by twenty-nine alopecia patients at one to four time points (pre-sensitization, 2, 6 and 24 weeks). The patient cohort, mostly female, included alopecia areata with under or over 50% scalp involvement, alopecia totalis and alopecia universalis. Overall results and qualifications from the work: The number of PT1 expanded TCRs positively correlated with patch test score, significant at thresholds 8, 16 and 32 but not 4. Repeated subsampling changed both the strength of the expansion versus patch-test correlation and the threshold at which the correlation became significant. Alopecia, a presumed autoimmune disease, was present in all patients, so the immune response of the patients might differ from that of healthy individuals. Significantly more large CDR3 similarity clusters were formed by expanded TCRs than by pre-sensitization or healthy control sets, consistent with antigen-driven responses. DPC sensitization did not change how many TCRs were above 1 in 1000 frequency, and no evidence was found of alterations in global repertoire structure.

The protocol used for the library was RACE. TCRdb names NextSeq 500 as the instrument used. During library preparation, unique molecular identifiers were attached to individual cDNA molecules so that TCRs could be counted quantitatively and reproducibly. From each blood RNA sample, both TCR alpha and TCR beta chains were sequenced. Turning to the authors' computational methods: Samples had a median of 95,638 TCRs, with a range from about 23,224 to 700,000. The Decombinator software suite was used to annotate V, J and CDR3 in the TCR reads. For PS versus PT1 abundance plots, all samples were subsampled to the same number of TCRs (28,000). Expanded TCRs were defined as absent before sensitization and observed at least eight times at the 2-week time point. The raw public data were reprocessed by TCRdb itself: fastp quality trimming at Q25, MiXCR clonotype calling, in-frame beta chains only. Rows matching on CDR3 protein sequence are summarized as one entry with the most common DNA and genes. The V and J calls were determined by TCRdb, not by the authors. A total of 210,000 or so distinct CDR3 sequences appear in this sample, about 25% of them only once. Of the sample, approximately 2.5% is held by the ten largest clones.

This TCR derives from a woman aged 35 to 49 with alopecia areata. Some clones in this sample may be carry-over from other donors' samples. The input for sequencing was whole blood, taken in connection with sensitization to the hapten diphenylcyclopropenone (DPC).

The CDR3 amino acid sequence is: CASSLNPTRVSNQPQHF. The DNA is as follows: TGTGCCAGCAGCTTGAACCCGACGAGGGTAAGCAATCAGCCCCAGCATTTT. The chain is assembled from TRBV5-5 and TRBJ1-5; no D gene can be assigned with confidence. The junction carries 15 bases between V and J, which are trimmed by 1 base and 1 base respectively. The germline V gene (reference sequence) gives CDR1 as SGHKS and CDR2 as YYEKEE. The CDR3 measures 17 amino acids from cysteine to phenylalanine. Only CDR3 DNA is held: 51 bases, read in frame from base 1.